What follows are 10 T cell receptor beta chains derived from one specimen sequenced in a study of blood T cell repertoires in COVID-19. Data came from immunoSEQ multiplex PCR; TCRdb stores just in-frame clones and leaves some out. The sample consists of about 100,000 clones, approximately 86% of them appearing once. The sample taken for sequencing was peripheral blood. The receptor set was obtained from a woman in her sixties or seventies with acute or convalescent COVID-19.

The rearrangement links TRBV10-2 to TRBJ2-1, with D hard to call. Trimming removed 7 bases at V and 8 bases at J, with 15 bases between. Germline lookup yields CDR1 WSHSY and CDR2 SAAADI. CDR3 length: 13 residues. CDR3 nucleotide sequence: TGCGCCAGCACGGCGGCCCGATGGGATGAGCAGTTCTTC. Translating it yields CASTAARWDEQFF.

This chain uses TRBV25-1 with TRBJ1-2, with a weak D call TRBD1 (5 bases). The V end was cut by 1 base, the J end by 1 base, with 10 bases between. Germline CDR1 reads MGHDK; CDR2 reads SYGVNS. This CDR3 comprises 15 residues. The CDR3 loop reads CASSEFPTVNYGYTF. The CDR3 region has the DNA TGTGCCAGCAGTGAATTCCCGACAGTTAACTATGGCTACACCTTC.

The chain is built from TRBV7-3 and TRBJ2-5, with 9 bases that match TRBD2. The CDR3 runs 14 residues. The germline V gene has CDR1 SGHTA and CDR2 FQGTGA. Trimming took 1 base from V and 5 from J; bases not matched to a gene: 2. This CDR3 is CASSLSGRAETQYF. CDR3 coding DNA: TGTGCCAGCAGCTTAAGCGGGAGGGCTGAGACCCAGTACTTC.

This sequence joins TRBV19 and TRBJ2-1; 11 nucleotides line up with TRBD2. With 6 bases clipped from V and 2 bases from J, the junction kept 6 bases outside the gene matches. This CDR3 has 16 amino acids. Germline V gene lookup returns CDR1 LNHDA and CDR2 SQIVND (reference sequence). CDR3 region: CASSKLAGATYNEQFF. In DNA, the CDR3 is TGTGCCAGTAGCAAACTAGCGGGAGCCACCTACAATGAGCAGTTCTTC. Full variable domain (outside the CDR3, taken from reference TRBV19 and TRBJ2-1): DGGITQSPKYLFRKEGQNVTLSCEQNLNHDAMYWYRQDPGQGLRLIYYSQIVNDFQKGDIAEGYSVSREKKESFPLTVTSAQKNPTAFYLCASSKLAGATYNEQFFGPGTRLTVL.

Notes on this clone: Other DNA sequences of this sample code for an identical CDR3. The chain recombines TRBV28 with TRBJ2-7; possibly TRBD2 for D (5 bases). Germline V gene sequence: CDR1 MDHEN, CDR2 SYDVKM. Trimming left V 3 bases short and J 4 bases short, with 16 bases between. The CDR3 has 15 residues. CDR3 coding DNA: TGTGCCAGCAGTTTCGGTGGGAGAGGTGTATACGAGCAGTACTTC. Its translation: CASSFGGRGVYEQYF.

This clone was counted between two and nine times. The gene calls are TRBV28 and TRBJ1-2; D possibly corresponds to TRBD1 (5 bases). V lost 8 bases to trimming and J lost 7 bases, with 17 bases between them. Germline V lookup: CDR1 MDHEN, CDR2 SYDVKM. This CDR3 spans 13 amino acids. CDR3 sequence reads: CASGPLPGGGYTF. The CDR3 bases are TGTGCCAGCGGGCCTCTCCCGGGGGGTGGCTACACCTTC.

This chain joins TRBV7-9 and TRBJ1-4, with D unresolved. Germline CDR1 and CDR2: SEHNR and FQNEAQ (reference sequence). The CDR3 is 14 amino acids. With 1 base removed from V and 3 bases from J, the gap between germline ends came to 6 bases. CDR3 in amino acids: CASSLGRSNEKLFF. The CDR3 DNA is TGTGCCAGCAGCTTAGGGCGGTCTAATGAAAAACTGTTTTTT.

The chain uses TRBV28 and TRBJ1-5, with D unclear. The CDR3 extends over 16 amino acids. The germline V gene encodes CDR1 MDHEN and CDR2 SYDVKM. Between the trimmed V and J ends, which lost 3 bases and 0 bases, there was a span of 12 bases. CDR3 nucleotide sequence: TGTGCCAGCAGTTTCCCGGGGAGGGATAGCAATCAGCCCCAGCATTTT. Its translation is CASSFPGRDSNQPQHF.

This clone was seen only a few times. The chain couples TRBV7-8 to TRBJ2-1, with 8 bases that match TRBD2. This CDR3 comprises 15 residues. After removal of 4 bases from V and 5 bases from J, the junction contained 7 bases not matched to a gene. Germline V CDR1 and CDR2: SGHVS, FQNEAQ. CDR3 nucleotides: TGTGCCAGCAGCTCAGATAGCGGGAACCACAATGAGCAGTTCTTC. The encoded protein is CASSSDSGNHNEQFF.

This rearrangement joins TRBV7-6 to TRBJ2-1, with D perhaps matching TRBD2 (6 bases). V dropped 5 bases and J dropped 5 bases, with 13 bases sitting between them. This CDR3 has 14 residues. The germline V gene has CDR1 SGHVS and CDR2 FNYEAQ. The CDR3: CASSRDFADNEQFF. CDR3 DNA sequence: TGTGCCAGCAGCCGGGACTTCGCAGACAATGAGCAGTTCTTC.